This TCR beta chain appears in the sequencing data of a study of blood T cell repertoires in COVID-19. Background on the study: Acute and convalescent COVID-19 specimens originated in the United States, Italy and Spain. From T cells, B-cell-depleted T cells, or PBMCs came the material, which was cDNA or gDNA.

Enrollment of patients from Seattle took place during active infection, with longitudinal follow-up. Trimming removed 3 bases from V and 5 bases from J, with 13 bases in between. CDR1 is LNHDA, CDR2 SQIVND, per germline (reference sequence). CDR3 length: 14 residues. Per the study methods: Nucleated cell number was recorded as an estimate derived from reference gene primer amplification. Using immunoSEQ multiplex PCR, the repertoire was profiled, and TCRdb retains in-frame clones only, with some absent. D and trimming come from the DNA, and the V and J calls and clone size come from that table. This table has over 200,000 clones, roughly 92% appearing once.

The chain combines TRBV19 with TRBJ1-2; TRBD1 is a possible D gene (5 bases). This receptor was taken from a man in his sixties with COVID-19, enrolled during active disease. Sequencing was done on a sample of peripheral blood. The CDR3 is CASSIGGATYGYTF. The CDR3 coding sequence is TGTGCCAGTAGTATCGGAGGGGCTACATATGGCTACACCTTC.